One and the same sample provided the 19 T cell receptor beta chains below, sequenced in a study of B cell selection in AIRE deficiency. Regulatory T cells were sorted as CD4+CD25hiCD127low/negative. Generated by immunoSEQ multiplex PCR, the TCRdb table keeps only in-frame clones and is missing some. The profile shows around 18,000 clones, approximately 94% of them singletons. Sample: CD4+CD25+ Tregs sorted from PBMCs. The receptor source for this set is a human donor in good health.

The CDR3 region is CASRGGQALLAKNIQYF. CDR3 bases: TGTGCCAGCAGAGGGGGACAGGCCCTTTTAGCCAAAAACATTCAGTACTTC. The chain couples TRBV2 to TRBJ2-4; 8 bases are a match to TRBD1. Germline assignment: CDR1 SNHLY and CDR2 FYNNEI. The V and J ends lost 6 bases and 0 bases, in that order; junction bases with no gene match: 10. The CDR3 loop spans 17 amino acids.

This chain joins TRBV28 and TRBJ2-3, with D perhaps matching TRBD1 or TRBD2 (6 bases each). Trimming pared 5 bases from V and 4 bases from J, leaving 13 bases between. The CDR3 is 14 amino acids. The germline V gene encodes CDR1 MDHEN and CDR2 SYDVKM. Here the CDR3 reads CASSSSGAPDTQYF. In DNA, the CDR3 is TGTGCCAGCAGTAGCTCGGGGGCCCCAGATACGCAGTATTTT.

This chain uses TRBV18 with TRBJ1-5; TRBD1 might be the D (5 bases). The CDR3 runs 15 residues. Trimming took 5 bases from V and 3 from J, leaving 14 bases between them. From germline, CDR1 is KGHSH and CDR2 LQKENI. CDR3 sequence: CASSNRRGDNQPQHF. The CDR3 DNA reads TGTGCCAGCTCAAATCGGAGAGGGGACAATCAGCCCCAGCATTTT.

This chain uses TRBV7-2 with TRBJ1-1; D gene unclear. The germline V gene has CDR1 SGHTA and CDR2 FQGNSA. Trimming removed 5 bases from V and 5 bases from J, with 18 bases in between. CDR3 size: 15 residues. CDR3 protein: CASSPLAGRRTEAFF. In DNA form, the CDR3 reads TGTGCCAGCAGCCCACTTGCAGGTAGGAGGACTGAAGCTTTCTTT. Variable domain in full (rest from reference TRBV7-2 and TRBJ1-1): GAGVSQSPSNKVTEKGKDVELRCDPISGHTALYWYRQSLGQGLEFLIYFQGNSAPDKSGLPSDRFSAERTGGSVSTLTIQRTQQEDSAVYLCASSPLAGRRTEAFFGQGTRLTVV.

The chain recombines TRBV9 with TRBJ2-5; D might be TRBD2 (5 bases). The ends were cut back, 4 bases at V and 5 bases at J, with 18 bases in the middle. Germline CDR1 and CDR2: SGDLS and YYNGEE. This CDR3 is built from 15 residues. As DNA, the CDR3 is TGTGCCAGCAGCTCAGCTCCGGGCAGAGGGGAGACCCAGTACTTC. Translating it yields CASSSAPGRGETQYF. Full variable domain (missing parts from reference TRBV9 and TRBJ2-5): DSGVTQTPKHLITATGQRVTLRCSPRSGDLSVYWYQQSLDQGLQFLIQYYNGEERAKGNILERFSAQQFPDLHSELNLSSLELGDSALYFCASSSAPGRGETQYFGPGTRLLVL.

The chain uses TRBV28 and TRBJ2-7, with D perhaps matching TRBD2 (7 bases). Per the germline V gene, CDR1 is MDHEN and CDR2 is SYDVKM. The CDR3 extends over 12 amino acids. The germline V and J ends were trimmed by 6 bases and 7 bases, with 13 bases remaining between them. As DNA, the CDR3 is TGTGCCAGCAGGAGGAGGGGGGGGGAGCAGTACTTC. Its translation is CASRRRGGEQYF.

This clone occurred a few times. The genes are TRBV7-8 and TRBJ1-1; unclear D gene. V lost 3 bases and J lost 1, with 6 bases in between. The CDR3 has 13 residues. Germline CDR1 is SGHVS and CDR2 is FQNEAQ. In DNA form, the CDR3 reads TGTGCCAGCAGCTTCGGAGGGAACACTGAAGCTTTCTTT. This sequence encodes CASSFGGNTEAFF.

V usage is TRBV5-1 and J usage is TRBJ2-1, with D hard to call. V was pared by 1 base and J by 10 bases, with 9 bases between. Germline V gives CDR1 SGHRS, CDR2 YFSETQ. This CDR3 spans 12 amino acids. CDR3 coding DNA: TGCGCCAGCAGCTTGCCGAGTAGCGAGCAGTTCTTC. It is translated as CASSLPSSEQFF.

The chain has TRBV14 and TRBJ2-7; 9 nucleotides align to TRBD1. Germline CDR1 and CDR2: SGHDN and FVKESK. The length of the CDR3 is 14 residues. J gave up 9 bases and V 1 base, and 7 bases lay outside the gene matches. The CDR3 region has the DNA TGTGCCAGCAGCCAAGTAAGGACAGGGGAGGGGCAGTACTTC. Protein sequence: CASSQVRTGEGQYF.

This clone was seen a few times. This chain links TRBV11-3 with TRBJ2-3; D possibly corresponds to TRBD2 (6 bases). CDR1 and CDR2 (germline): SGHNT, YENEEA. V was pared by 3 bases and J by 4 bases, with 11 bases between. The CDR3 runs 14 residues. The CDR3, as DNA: TGTGCCAGCAGCTTCCAGGGAGGAGCAGATACGCAGTATTTT. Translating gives CASSFQGGADTQYF.

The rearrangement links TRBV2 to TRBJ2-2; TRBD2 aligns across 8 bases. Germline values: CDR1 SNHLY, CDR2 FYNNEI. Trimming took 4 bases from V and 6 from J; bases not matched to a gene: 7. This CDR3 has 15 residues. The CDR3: CASSGVLAEAGELFF. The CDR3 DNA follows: TGTGCCAGCAGTGGGGTACTAGCGGAGGCCGGGGAGCTGTTTTTT.

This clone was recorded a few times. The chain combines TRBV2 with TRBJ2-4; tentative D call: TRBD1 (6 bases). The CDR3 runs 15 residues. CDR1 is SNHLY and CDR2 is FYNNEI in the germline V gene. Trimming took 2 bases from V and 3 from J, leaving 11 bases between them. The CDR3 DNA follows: TGTGCCAGCAGTGAACCGGACAGTGTCAAAAACATTCAGTACTTC. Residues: CASSEPDSVKNIQYF.

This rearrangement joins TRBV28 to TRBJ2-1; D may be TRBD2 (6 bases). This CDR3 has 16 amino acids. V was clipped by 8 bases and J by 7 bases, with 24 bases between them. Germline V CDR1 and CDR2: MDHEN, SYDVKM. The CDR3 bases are TGTGCCAGCCGAGTGGGGGACTCAGTTCCGGGGAATGAGCAGTTCTTC. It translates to CASRVGDSVPGNEQFF.

CDR3 coding DNA: TGTGCCAGCAGCCAATGGACAGGGAGGGAGGAGACCCAGTACTTC. It translates to CASSQWTGREETQYF. The chain uses TRBV7-3 and TRBJ2-5; the D gene is possibly TRBD1 (8 bases). V gave up 5 bases and J gave up 5 bases, with 18 bases separating them. There are 15 residues in the CDR3. Germline V CDR1 and CDR2: SGHTA, FQGTGA.

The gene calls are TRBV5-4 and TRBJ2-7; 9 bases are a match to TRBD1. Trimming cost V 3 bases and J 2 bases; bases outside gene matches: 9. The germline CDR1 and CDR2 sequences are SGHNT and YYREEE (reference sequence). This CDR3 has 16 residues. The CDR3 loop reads CASSSSFRQGAYEQYF. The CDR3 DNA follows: TGTGCCAGCAGCTCTTCCTTTCGACAGGGGGCCTACGAGCAGTACTTC.

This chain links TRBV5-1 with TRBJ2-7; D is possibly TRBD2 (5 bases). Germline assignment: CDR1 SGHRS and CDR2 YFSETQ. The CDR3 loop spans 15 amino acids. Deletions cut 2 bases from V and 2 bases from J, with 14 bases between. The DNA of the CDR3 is TGCGCCAGCAGCTTCGACTTCGGCGGGCCCTACGAGCAGTACTTC. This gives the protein CASSFDFGGPYEQYF.

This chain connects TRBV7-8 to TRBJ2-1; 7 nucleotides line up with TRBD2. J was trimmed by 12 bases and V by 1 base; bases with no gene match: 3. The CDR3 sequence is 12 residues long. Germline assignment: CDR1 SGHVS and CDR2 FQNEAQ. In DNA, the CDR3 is TGTGCCAGCAGCTTAGTACGCGGGGGGCAGTTCTTC. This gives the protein CASSLVRGGQFF.

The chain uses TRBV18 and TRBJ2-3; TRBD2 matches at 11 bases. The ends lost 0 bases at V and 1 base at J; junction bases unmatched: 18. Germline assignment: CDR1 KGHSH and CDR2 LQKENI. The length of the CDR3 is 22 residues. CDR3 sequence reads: CASSPPIAGGLSNRHGTDTQYF. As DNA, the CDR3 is TGTGCCAGCTCACCACCGATAGCGGGAGGGCTTTCGAACCGGCACGGCACAGATACGCAGTATTTT.

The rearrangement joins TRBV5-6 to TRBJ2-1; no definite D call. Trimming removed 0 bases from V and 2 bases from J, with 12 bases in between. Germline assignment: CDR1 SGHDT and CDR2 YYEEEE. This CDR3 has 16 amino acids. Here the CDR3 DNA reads TGTGCCAGCAGCTTGGGGGGAAACCCTACCTACAATGAGCAGTTCTTC. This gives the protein CASSLGGNPTYNEQFF. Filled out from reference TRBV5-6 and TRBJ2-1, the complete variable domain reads DAGVTQSPTHLIKTRGQQVTLRCSPKSGHDTVSWYQQALGQGPQFIFQYYEEEERQRGNFPDRFSGHQFPNYSSELNVNALLLGDSALYLCASSLGGNPTYNEQFFGPGTRLTVL.